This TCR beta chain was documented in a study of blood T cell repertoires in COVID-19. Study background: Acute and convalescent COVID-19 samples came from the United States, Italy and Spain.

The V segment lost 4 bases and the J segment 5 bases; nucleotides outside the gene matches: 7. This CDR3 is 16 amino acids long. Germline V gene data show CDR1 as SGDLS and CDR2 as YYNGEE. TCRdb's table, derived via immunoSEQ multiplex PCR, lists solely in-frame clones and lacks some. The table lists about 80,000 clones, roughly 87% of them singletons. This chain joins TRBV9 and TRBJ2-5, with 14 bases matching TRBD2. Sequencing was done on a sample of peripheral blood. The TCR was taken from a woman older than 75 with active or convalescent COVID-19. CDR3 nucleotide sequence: TGTGCCAGCAGCCCGACTAGCGGGGGGGCCTGGGAGACCCAGTACTTC. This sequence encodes CASSPTSGGAWETQYF.